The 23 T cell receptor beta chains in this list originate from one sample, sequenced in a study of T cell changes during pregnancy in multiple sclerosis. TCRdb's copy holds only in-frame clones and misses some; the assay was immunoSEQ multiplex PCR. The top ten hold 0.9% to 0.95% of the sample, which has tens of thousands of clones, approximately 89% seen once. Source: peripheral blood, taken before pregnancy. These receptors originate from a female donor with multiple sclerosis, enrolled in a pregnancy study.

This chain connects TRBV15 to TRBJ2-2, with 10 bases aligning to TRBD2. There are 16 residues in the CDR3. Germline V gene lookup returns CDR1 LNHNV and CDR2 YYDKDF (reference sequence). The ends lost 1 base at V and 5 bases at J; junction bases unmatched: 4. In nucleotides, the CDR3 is TGTGCCACCAGCAGAGGTGGTAGCGGGGGGACCGGGGAGCTGTTTTTT. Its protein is CATSRGGSGGTGELFF.

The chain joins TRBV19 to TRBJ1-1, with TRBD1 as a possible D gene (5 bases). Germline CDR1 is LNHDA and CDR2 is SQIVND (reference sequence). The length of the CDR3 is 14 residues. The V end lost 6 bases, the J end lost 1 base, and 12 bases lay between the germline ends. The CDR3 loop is CASRMVGANTEAFF. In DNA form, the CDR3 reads TGTGCCAGTAGGATGGTAGGGGCGAACACTGAAGCTTTCTTT.

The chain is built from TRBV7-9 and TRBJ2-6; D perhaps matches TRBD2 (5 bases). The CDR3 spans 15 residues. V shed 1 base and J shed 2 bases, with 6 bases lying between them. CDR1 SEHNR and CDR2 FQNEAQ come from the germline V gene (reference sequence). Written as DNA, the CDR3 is TGTGCCAGCAGCTTAGACGGGGCTGGGGCCAACGTCCTGACTTTC. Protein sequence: CASSLDGAGANVLTF.

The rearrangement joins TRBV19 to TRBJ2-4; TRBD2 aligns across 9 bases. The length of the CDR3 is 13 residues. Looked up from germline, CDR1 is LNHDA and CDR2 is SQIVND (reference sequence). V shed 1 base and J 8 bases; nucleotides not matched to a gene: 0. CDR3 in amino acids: CASSIGGGDIQYF. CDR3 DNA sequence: TGTGCCAGTAGTATAGGCGGGGGGGACATTCAGTACTTC.

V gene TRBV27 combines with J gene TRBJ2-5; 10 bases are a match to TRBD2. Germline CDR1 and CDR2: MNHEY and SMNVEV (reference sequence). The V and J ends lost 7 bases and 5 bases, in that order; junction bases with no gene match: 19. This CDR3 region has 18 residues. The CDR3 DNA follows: TGTGCCAGCACAGGGTTTAGCGGGAGGTTCCCGAACATTGAGACCCAGTACTTC. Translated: CASTGFSGRFPNIETQYF.

As DNA, the CDR3 is TGTGCCAGCAGTTCTCCACAGGGGGGGGTCAAAGAGACCCAGTACTTC. Its protein is CASSSPQGGVKETQYF. The rearrangement links TRBV6-5 to TRBJ2-5; tentative D call: TRBD1 (8 bases). CDR3 length equals 16 residues. The germline V gene encodes CDR1 MNHEY and CDR2 SVGAGI. V lost 4 bases and J lost 3, with 18 bases in between.

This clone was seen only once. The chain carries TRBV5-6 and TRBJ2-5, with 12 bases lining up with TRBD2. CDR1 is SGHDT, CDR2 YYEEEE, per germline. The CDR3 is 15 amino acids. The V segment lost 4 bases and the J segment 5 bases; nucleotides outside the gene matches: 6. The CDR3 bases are TGTGCCAGCAGCACCCGACTAGCGGGAGTTGAGACCCAGTACTTC. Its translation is CASSTRLAGVETQYF.

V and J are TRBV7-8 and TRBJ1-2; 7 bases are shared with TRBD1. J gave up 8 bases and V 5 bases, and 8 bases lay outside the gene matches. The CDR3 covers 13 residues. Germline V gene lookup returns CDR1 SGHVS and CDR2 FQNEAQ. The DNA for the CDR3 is TGTGCCAGCAGCCCCAGAGGGGGCCAGGGCTACACCTTC. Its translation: CASSPRGGQGYTF.

The CDR3 sequence: CASTRGWDRINYGYTF. CDR3 bases: TGTGCCAGTACTAGAGGGTGGGACAGAATCAACTATGGCTACACCTTC. The chain joins TRBV19 to TRBJ1-2, with 7 positions matching TRBD1. Germline CDR1 and CDR2: LNHDA and SQIVND (reference sequence). The CDR3 consists of 16 residues. The junction had 13 bases not matched to a gene; V was cut back by 7 bases and J by 2 bases.

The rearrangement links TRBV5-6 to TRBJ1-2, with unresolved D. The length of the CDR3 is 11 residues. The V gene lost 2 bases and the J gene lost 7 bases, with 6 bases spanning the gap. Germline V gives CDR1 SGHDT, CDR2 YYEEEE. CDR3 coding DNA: TGTGCCAGCAGCTTCGGGTCTGGCTACACCTTC. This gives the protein CASSFGSGYTF.

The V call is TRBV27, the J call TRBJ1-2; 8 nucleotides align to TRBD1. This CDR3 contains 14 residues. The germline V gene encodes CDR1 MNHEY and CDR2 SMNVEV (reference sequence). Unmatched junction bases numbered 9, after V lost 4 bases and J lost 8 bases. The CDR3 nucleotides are TGTGCCAGCAGTTCTGACAGGGGTCTAAAGGGCTACACCTTC. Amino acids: CASSSDRGLKGYTF.

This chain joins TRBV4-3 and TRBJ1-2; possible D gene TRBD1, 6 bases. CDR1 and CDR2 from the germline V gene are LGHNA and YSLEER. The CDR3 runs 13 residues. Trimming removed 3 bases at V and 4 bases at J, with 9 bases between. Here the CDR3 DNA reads TGCGCCAGCAGCCAGGAACAGGGCTATGGCTACACCTTC. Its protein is CASSQEQGYGYTF.

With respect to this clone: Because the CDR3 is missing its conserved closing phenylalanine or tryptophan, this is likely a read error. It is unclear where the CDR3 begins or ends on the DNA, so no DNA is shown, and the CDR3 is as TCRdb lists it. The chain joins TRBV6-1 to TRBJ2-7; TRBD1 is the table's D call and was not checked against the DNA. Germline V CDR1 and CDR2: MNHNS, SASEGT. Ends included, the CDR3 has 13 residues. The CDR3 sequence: CASSEAQRDRGTI.

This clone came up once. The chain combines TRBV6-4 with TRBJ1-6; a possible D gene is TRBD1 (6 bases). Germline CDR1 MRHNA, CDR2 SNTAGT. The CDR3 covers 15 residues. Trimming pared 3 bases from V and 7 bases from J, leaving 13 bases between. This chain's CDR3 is CASSEAGVGNSPLHF. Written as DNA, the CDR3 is TGTGCCAGCAGTGAAGCAGGGGTTGGCAATTCACCCCTCCACTTT.

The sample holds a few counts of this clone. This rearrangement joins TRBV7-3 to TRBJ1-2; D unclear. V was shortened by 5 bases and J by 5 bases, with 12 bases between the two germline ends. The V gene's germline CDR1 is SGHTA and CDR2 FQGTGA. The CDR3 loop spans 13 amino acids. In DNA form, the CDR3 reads TGTGCCAGCAGCCCCACCCGGGATTATGGCTACACCTTC. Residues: CASSPTRDYGYTF.

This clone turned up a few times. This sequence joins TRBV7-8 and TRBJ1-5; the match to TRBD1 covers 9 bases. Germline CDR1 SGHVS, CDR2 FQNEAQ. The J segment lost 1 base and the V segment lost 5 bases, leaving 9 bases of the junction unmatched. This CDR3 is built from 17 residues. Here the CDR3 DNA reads TGTGCCAGCAGCCACACACTTGGACAGGGGAGCAATCAGCCCCAGCATTTT. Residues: CASSHTLGQGSNQPQHF.

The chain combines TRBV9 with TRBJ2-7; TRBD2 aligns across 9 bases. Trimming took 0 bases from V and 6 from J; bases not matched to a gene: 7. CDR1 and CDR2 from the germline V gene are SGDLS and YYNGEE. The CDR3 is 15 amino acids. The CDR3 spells CASSVGASGIGEQYF. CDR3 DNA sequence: TGTGCCAGCAGCGTAGGGGCTAGCGGGATCGGCGAGCAGTACTTC.

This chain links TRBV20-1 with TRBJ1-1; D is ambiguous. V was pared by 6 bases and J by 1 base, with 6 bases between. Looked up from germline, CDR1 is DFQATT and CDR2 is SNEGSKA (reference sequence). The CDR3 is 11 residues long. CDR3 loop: CSANRNTEAFF. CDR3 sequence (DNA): TGCAGTGCGAACAGGAACACTGAAGCTTTCTTT.

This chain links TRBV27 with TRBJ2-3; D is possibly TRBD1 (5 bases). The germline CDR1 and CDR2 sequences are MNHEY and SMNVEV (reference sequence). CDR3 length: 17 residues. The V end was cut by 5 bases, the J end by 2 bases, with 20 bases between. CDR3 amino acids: CASSPQLEGAFTDTQYF. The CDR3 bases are TGTGCCAGCAGTCCCCAACTTGAAGGGGCCTTCACAGATACGCAGTATTTT.

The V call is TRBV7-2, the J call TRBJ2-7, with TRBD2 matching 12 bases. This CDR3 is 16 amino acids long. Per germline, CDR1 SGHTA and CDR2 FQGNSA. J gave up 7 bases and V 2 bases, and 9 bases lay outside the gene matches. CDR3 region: CASSLSRLAGDPEQYF. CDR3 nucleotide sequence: TGTGCCAGCAGCTTATCCAGACTAGCGGGGGATCCTGAGCAGTACTTC.

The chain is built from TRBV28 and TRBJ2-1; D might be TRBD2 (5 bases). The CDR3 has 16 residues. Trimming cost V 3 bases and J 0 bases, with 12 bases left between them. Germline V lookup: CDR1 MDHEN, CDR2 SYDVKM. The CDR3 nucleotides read TGTGCCAGCAGTTTCCTCGAGGGTAGCTCCTACAATGAGCAGTTCTTC. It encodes CASSFLEGSSYNEQFF. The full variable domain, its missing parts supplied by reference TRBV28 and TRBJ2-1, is DVKVTQSSRYLVKRTGEKVFLECVQDMDHENMFWYRQDPGLGLRLIYFSYDVKMKEKGDIPEGYSVSREKKERFSLILESASTNQTSMYLCASSFLEGSSYNEQFFGPGTRLTVL.

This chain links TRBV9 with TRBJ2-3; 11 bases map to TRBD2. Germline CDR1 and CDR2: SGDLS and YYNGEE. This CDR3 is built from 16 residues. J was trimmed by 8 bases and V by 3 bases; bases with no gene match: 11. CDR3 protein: CASSGKLAGDFGTQYF. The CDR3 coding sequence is TGTGCCAGCAGCGGGAAACTAGCGGGAGATTTCGGTACGCAGTATTTT.

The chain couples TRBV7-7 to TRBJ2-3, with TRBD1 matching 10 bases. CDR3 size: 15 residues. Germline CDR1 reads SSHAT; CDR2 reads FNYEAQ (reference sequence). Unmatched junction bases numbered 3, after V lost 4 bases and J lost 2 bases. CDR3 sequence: CASSSGTGATDTQYF. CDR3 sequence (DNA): TGTGCCAGCAGCTCAGGGACAGGGGCCACAGATACGCAGTATTTT. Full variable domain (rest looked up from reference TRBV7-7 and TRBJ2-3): GAGVSQSPRYKVTKRGQDVTLRCDPISSHATLYWYQQALGQGPEFLTYFNYEAQPDKSGLPSDRFSAERPEGSISTLTIQRTEQRDSAMYRCASSSGTGATDTQYFGPGTRLTVL.